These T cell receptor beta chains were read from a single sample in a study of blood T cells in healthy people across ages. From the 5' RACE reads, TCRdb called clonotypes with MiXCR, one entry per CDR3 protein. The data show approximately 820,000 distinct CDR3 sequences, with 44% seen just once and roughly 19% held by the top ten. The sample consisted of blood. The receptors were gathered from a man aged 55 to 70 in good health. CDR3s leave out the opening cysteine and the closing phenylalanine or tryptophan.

CDR3aa: ASSWGQTNTEAF
v_gene: TRBV7-9

CDR3aa: ASSLAKSGPQETQY
v_gene: TRBV7-8

CDR3aa: ASSKNTGVEQY
v_gene: TRBV6-2/TRBV6-3

CDR3aa: SASGTVNQPQH
v_gene: TRBV20-1

CDR3aa: ASSVGQIYGYT
v_gene: TRBV6-2/TRBV6-3

CDR3aa: ASTLAGARNEQF
v_gene: TRBV3-1

CDR3aa: ASSPYSGGNSYEQY
v_gene: TRBV27

CDR3aa: ASSFGRGEAF
v_gene: TRBV7-3

CDR3aa: SARDSRTEAF
v_gene: TRBV29-1

CDR3aa: ASFTRGPTGELF
v_gene: TRBV12-3/TRBV12-4

CDR3aa: ASRLHEQF
v_gene: TRBV11-3

CDR3aa: ASSTQPGQLYEQY
v_gene: TRBV9

CDR3aa: ASSQVSPPYEQY
v_gene: TRBV3-1

CDR3aa: ASSQSGVEQF
v_gene: TRBV7-9

CDR3aa: ASSQDRFRADEQY
v_gene: TRBV3-1

CDR3aa: ASSEQGQGNTEAF
v_gene: TRBV6-1

CDR3aa: ATSDLRGQDQETQY
v_gene: TRBV24-1

CDR3aa: ASSRGPSNYEQY
v_gene: TRBV14

CDR3aa: ASSWEGSGRRETQY
v_gene: TRBV12-3/TRBV12-4

CDR3aa: SVVLAGAYEQY
v_gene: TRBV29-1

CDR3aa: ASSPGQGAEQY
v_gene: TRBV18

CDR3aa: ASSRQGFYEQY
v_gene: TRBV12-3/TRBV12-4

CDR3aa: ASSLVGGIQETQF
v_gene: TRBV11-2

CDR3aa: SGKDSSLYNEQF
v_gene: TRBV29-1

CDR3aa: ASSGTVKYEQY
v_gene: TRBV7-2

CDR3aa: ASSVSGEETQY
v_gene: TRBV9

CDR3aa: ASSLDRVLNTEAF
v_gene: TRBV6-2/TRBV6-3

CDR3aa: ASSQEYPSGGAYEQF
v_gene: TRBV4-1

CDR3aa: ATSDFRGAQETQY
v_gene: TRBV24-1

CDR3aa: ASSFGQGAADEQF
v_gene: TRBV28

CDR3aa: SARDAGAEQY
v_gene: TRBV20-1

CDR3aa: ASSPLLIGSGTNTGELF
v_gene: TRBV18

CDR3aa: ASTPTGSSYEQY
v_gene: TRBV28

CDR3aa: ASSLGVSSGANVLT
v_gene: TRBV5-1

CDR3aa: ASSLSGTSEQF
v_gene: TRBV7-7

CDR3aa: ASSVDRAHQPQH
v_gene: TRBV27

CDR3aa: AIRAGTSTDTQY
v_gene: TRBV10-3